Presented here are 21 T cell receptor beta chains from one specimen sequenced in a study of naive and memory T cell subsets (dated by TCRdb to the late 2010s). Library construction relied on UMI-ligation and nested PCR. The listed sequencing device is Illumina MiSeq. To cover both TRBC1 and TRBC2, the beta constant-region primer consisted of an equimolar mix of two oligonucleotides. TCRdb trimmed public reads at Q25 via fastp, called clones via MiXCR and kept in-frame beta chains. Every distinct CDR3 protein forms one entry, paired with its most common genes and DNA. The sample yields about 80,000 distinct CDR3 sequences; around 14% were counted once. Around 0.9% of the sample lies in the top ten. Sequencing used central memory CD4+ T cells from blood. The cell subset or site label of this sample denotes: central memory, CD45RA- CD27+. The receptors originated from a human donor in good health.

The rearrangement links TRBV6-5 to TRBJ1-5, with a possible D match to TRBD1 (5 bases). The V end was cut by 6 bases, the J end by 7 bases, with 13 bases between. The CDR3 loop spans 13 amino acids. Germline V gene data show CDR1 as MNHEY and CDR2 as SVGAGI. The DNA for the CDR3 is TGTGCCAGCAGCATGGGACGGCGGCAGCCCCAGCATTTT. It yields the protein CASSMGRRQPQHF.

This clonotype has only a few counts. J is TRBJ1-5 and V is TRBV15; no firm D call. CDR1 and CDR2 from the germline V gene are LNHNV and YYDKDF (reference sequence). Trimming stripped 0 bases from V and 4 bases from J, with 7 bases between. CDR3 length: 14 residues. CDR3 region: CATSRDRDNQPQHF. The CDR3 coding sequence is TGTGCCACCAGCAGAGACCGGGATAATCAGCCCCAGCATTTT.

This clonotype was seen many times. The chain combines TRBV29-1 with TRBJ2-1, with 10 bases matching TRBD2. The CDR3 spans 16 residues. Germline V CDR1 and CDR2: SQVTM, ANQGSEA. Trimming at V came to 2 bases and at J to 4 bases, leaving 8 bases not matched to a gene. CDR3 coding DNA: TGCAGCGTTGAATTCCCTCTAGCGGGAGTTTACAATGAGCAGTTCTTC. It yields the protein CSVEFPLAGVYNEQFF.

The V gene is TRBV10-3, the J gene TRBJ1-1, with D hard to call. This CDR3 has 13 amino acids. The V gene lost 4 bases and the J gene lost 0 bases, with 6 bases spanning the gap. Germline V gene lookup returns CDR1 ENHRY and CDR2 SYGVKD. The CDR3 here is CAISGALNTEAFF. The CDR3 DNA is TGTGCCATCAGTGGTGCTTTGAACACTGAAGCTTTCTTT.

V is TRBV29-1 and J is TRBJ2-1, with 9 bases identical to TRBD2. The CDR3 extends over 16 amino acids. Germline V CDR1 and CDR2: SQVTM, ANQGSEA. V shed 6 bases and J 2 bases; nucleotides not matched to a gene: 11. DNA for the CDR3: TGCAGCGTGAATAGCGGGAGAAGACAGGCCTACAATGAGCAGTTCTTC. This translates into CSVNSGRRQAYNEQFF.

The chain carries TRBV29-1 and TRBJ2-3, with D possibly matching TRBD1 (5 bases). The CDR3 length is 12 residues. Trimming left V 7 bases short and J 0 bases short, with 8 bases between. Per the germline V gene, CDR1 is SQVTM and CDR2 is ANQGSEA. As DNA, the CDR3 is TGCAGCGCTAGGGGCAGCACAGATACGCAGTATTTT. Its protein is CSARGSTDTQYF.

In this sample, this clonotype turned up many times. This chain connects TRBV29-1 to TRBJ2-5, with D tentatively TRBD1 or TRBD2 (5 bases each). Looked up from germline, CDR1 is SQVTM and CDR2 is ANQGSEA. This CDR3 has 14 residues. Deletions cut 2 bases from V and 4 bases from J, with 14 bases between. CDR3 in DNA: TGCAGCGTTGAAACCCCGGGACGTCGAGAGACCCAGTACTTC. Its protein is CSVETPGRRETQYF. Supplemented by reference TRBV29-1 and TRBJ2-5, the full variable domain reads SAVISQKPSRDICQRGTSLTIQCQVDSQVTMMFWYRQQPGQSLTLIATANQGSEATYESGFVIDKFPISRPNLTFSTLTVSNMSPEDSSIYLCSVETPGRRETQYFGPGTRLLVL.

This chain joins TRBV4-2 and TRBJ1-2; D call uncertain. Deletions cut 0 bases from V and 5 bases from J, with 13 bases between. CDR1 LGHNA and CDR2 YNFKEQ come from the germline V gene. The CDR3 has 15 amino acids. In nucleotides, the CDR3 is TGTGCCAGCAGCCAAGATGGGCTGGGGAAGTATGGCTACACCTTC. Translation: CASSQDGLGKYGYTF.

This clonotype is labeled medium-sized. The chain uses TRBV3-1 and TRBJ2-7; D call uncertain. The V and J ends lost 2 bases and 3 bases respectively, with 2 bases between them. CDR3 length: 11 residues. Germline V gene data show CDR1 as LGHDT and CDR2 as YNNKEL (reference sequence). CDR3 in DNA: TGTGCCAGCAGCCAACGCTACGAGCAGTACTTC. It specifies CASSQRYEQYF.

This sequence joins TRBV3-2 and TRBJ2-3; TRBD2 is the table's D call and was not checked against the DNA. TRBV3-2 is termed a pseudogene. This CDR3 contains 15 residues. The CDR3 is CASKTSGLSTDTQYF. CDR3 coding DNA: TGTGCCAGCAAGACTAGCGGATTAAGCACAGATACGCAGTATTTT.

The chain recombines TRBV7-2 with TRBJ2-3; 7 bases map to TRBD2. Trimming removed 8 bases from V and 8 bases from J; junction bases left unmatched: 7. Germline V lookup: CDR1 SGHTA, CDR2 FQGNSA. This CDR3 has 12 amino acids. CDR3 DNA sequence: TGTGCCAGCGGAGGCGGGAGAGGTACGCAGTATTTT. Its translation: CASGGGRGTQYF.

The chain carries TRBV2 and TRBJ1-2; D remains ambiguous. This CDR3 contains 12 residues. Germline CDR1 SNHLY, CDR2 FYNNEI. Trimming left V 7 bases short and J 3 bases short, with 9 bases between. Here the CDR3 DNA reads TGTGCCAGCAAGGAGGACCACTATGGCTACACCTTC. Residues: CASKEDHYGYTF.

The chain recombines TRBV29-1 with TRBJ2-3; TRBD1 aligns across 8 bases. V lost 7 bases, J lost 2 bases, and 8 bases stayed unmatched. Germline V gives CDR1 SQVTM, CDR2 ANQGSEA. The CDR3 consists of 14 residues. The CDR3 spells CSAGTGGVTDTQYF. In DNA form, the CDR3 reads TGCAGCGCTGGAACAGGGGGTGTCACAGATACGCAGTATTTT.

This clonotype was seen repeatedly, ten times or more. J is TRBJ1-1 and V is TRBV4-3, with D uncertain. The CDR3 has 14 amino acids. Between the trimmed V and J ends, which lost 1 base and 4 bases, there was a span of 10 bases. Germline V CDR1 and CDR2: LGHNA, YSLEER. CDR3 DNA sequence: TGCGCCAGCAGCCAAGGATACGGGTCCACTGAAGCTTTCTTT. Its translation: CASSQGYGSTEAFF.

This clonotype has ten or more counts. The V call is TRBV7-9, the J call TRBJ2-3; no firm D call. The CDR3 sequence is 12 residues long. Germline lookup yields CDR1 SEHNR and CDR2 FQNEAQ (reference sequence). Trimming took off 3 bases at V and 3 bases at J, with 4 bases between the two ends. CDR3: CASSFSTDTQYF. CDR3 sequence (DNA): TGTGCCAGCAGCTTTAGTACAGATACGCAGTATTTT. The entire variable domain, with the rest obtained from reference TRBV7-9 and TRBJ2-3, is as follows: DTGVSQNPRHKITKRGQNVTFRCDPISEHNRLYWYRQTLGQGPEFLTYFQNEAQLEKSRLLSDRFSAERPKGSFSTLEIQRTEQGDSAMYLCASSFSTDTQYFGPGTRLTVL.

This clonotype was counted only a few times. The V gene is TRBV5-1, the J gene TRBJ2-2, with 8 bases aligning to TRBD2. V lost 4 bases and J lost 0; bases outside the gene matches: 5. CDR1 is SGHRS, CDR2 YFSETQ, per germline. The CDR3 contains 16 residues. The CDR3 loop reads CASSVTSGANTGELFF. As DNA, the CDR3 is TGCGCCAGCAGCGTAACTAGCGGAGCGAACACCGGGGAGCTGTTTTTT. Full variable domain (outside the CDR3, taken from reference TRBV5-1 and TRBJ2-2): KAGVTQTPRYLIKTRGQQVTLSCSPISGHRSVSWYQQTPGQGLQFLFEYFSETQRNKGNFPGRFSGRQFSNSRSEMNVSTLELGDSALYLCASSVTSGANTGELFFGEGSRLTVL.

In this sample, this clonotype turned up many times. The chain couples TRBV5-6 to TRBJ2-1, with 9 bases that match TRBD1. Germline values: CDR1 SGHDT, CDR2 YYEEEE. V shed 6 bases and J 3 bases; nucleotides not matched to a gene: 4. There are 14 residues in the CDR3. CDR3 sequence (DNA): TGTGCCAGCAAAACGGACAGGGGCTACAATGAGCAGTTCTTC. This sequence encodes CASKTDRGYNEQFF. Based on the CDR3 plus reference TRBV5-6 and TRBJ2-1, the full variable domain is DAGVTQSPTHLIKTRGQQVTLRCSPKSGHDTVSWYQQALGQGPQFIFQYYEEEERQRGNFPDRFSGHQFPNYSSELNVNALLLGDSALYLCASKTDRGYNEQFFGPGTRLTVL.

In this sample, this clonotype turned up a few times. The chain uses TRBV20-1 and TRBJ2-2; 10 positions agree with TRBD2. Germline assignment: CDR1 DFQATT and CDR2 SNEGSKA (reference sequence). V lost 6 bases to trimming and J lost 5 bases; unmatched junction nucleotides: 6. The CDR3 covers 14 residues. The CDR3 DNA is TGCAGTGCGTCTAGCGGGAGAGGTACCGGGGAGCTGTTTTTT. This translates into CSASSGRGTGELFF.

There are many counts of this clonotype. The chain uses TRBV28 and TRBJ2-3; 10 bases are a match to TRBD1. The V gene end was trimmed by 6 bases and the J gene end by 6 bases; junction bases not matched to a gene: 6. The CDR3 is made up of 14 amino acids. The germline V gene encodes CDR1 MDHEN and CDR2 SYDVKM. The CDR3 loop is CASRTGGAGDTQYF. The CDR3 DNA reads as TGTGCCAGCAGGACAGGGGGCGCGGGGGATACGCAGTATTTT.

This clonotype was recorded a few times. The chain carries TRBV5-1 and TRBJ2-7; 8 nucleotides agree with TRBD1. J gave up 4 bases and V 0 bases, and 24 bases lay outside the gene matches. Germline lookup yields CDR1 SGHRS and CDR2 YFSETQ. CDR3 size: 21 residues. The CDR3 is CASSLGLNRADRGRSKYEQYF. The CDR3 nucleotides are TGCGCCAGCAGCTTGGGACTAAACCGCGCCGACAGGGGCCGGTCGAAGTACGAGCAGTACTTC.

This clonotype has just a few counts. The chain uses TRBV12-3 or TRBV12-4 and TRBJ2-7; a possible D gene is TRBD2 (5 bases). V gave up 6 bases and J gave up 2 bases, with 17 bases separating them. The CDR3 runs 15 residues. CDR3 in DNA: TGTGCCAGCAGCCGAACTAGTAGTGGGACCTACGAGCAGTACTTC. Its protein product is CASSRTSSGTYEQYF.